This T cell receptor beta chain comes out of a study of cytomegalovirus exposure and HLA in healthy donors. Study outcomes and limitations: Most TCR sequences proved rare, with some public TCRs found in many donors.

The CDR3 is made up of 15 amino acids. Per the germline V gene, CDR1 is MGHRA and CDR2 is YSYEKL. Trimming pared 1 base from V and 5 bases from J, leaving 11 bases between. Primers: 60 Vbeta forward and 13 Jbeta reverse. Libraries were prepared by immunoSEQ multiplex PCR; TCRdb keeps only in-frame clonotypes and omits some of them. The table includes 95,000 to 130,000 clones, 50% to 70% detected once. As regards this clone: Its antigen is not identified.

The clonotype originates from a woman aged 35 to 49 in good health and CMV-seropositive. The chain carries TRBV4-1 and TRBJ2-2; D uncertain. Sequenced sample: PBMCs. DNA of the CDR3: TGCGCCAGCAGCCAAGGACCGGGTCAGACCGGGGAGCTGTTTTTT. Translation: CASSQGPGQTGELFF.